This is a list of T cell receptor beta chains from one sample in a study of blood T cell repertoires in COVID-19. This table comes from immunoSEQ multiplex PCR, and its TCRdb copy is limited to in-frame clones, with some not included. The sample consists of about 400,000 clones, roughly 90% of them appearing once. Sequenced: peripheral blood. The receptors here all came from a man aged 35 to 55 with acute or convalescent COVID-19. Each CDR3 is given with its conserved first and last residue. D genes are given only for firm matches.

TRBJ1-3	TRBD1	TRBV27	CASSPTTGSSGNTIYF
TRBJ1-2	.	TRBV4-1	CASSQDGMSFNYGYTF
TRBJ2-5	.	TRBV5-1	CASSLSETQYF
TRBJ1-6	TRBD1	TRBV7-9	CASSLLTGDNSPLHF
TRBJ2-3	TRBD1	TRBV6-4	CASSDSGTGGADTQYF
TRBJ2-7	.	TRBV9	CASSQGSYEQYF
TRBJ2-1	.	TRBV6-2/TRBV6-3	CASSYGLGGYNEQFF
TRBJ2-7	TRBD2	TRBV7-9	CASSLVSREVEYEQYF
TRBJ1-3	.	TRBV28	CASSPGILSGNTIYF
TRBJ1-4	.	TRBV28	CASTGPNEKLFF
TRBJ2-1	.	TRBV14	CASSQYSNEQFF
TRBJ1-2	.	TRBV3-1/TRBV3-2	CASSRHLYGYTF
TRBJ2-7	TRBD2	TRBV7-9	CASSRNRGLAGTYEQYF
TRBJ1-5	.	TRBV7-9	CASSKGGNQPQHF
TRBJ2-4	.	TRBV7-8	CASSLNLQGGNIQYF
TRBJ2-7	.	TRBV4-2	CASSTVAGPYYEQYF
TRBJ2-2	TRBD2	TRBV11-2	CASSPRGSGGTTGELFF
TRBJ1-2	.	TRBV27	CASSLRGFYGYTF
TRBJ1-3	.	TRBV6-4	CASSDSRGSGNTIYF
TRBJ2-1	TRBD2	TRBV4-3	CASSQVVGTSGDNEQFF
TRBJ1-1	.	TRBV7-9	CASSLGATGEDTEAFF
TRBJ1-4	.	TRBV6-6	CASNEGVGAREKLFF
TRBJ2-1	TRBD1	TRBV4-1	CASRQYPGQVNEQFF
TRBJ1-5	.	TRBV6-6	CASSYEGPQHF
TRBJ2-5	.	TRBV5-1	CASSLGQGGFQETQYF
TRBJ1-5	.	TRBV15	CATSREGQGRGQPQHF
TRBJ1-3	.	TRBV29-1	CSVEDGDSGNTIYF
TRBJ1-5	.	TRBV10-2	CASSDLGTWSNQPQHF
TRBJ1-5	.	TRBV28	CATQGDQPQHF
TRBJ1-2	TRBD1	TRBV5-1	CASSWEPGQGMYGYTF
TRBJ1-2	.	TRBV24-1	CATSEYDRRYYGYTF
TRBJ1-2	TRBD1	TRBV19	CASSALGQGSIYGYTF
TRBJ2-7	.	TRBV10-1	CASSESSNLGQYF
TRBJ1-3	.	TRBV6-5	CASRAGASGNTIYF
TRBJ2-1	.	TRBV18	CASSPEDSPAYYEQFF
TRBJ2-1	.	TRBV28	CASSWGGIFQFF
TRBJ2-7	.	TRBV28	CASSRYSPYEQYF
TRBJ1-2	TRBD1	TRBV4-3	CASSQSPGQGAIGYTF
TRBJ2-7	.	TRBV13	CASSLYQSYEQYF
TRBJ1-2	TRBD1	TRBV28	CASSFRDRAPGYTF
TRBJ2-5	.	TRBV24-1	CATSDSTGEETQYF
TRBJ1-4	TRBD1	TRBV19	CASSIGQGLDEKLFF
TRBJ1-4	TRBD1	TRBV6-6	CASSYGTGVEKLFF
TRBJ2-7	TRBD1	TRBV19	CASSMGTGRYEQYF
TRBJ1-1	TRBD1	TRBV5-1	CASSLAQGGAEAFF
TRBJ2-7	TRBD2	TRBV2	CASRGVVGLAPYEQYF
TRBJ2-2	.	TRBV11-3	CASSLGPGLDTGELFF
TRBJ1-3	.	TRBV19	CASSVLGVSGNTIYF
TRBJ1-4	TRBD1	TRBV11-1	CASSVDRGNEKLFF
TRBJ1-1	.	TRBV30	CAWSVGSAANTEAFF
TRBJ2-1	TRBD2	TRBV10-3	CAISELAGEPGFF